The 3 T cell receptor beta chains reported below all come from one sample, sequenced in a study of human T cells and chemical hapten exposure. TCRdb independently ran MiXCR on the RACE reads; one entry per CDR3 protein. The sample holds about 100,000 distinct CDR3 sequences, 10% to 12% seen once. Time point: patch test 2, 6 weeks after DPC sensitization. Treatment noted: therapeutic diphenylcyclopropenone sensitization with weekly scalp DPC. The sample consisted of whole blood, taken in connection with sensitization to the hapten diphenylcyclopropenone (DPC). All receptors derive from a woman in her forties with alopecia areata. Some clones in this sample may be carry-over from other donors' samples.

This clonotype occurred a few times. The rearrangement links TRBV29-1 to TRBJ1-2; D not certain. The CDR3 length is 11 residues. Germline values: CDR1 SQVTM, CDR2 ANQGSEA. Trimming stripped 0 bases from V and 13 bases from J, with 12 bases between. CDR3 bases: TGCAGCGTTGAAGATCCGGGGTTGATCACCTTC. Translation gives CSVEDPGLITF.

This clonotype was detected many times. V usage is TRBV11-2 and J usage is TRBJ2-3, with 8 bases aligning to TRBD2. Germline CDR1 and CDR2: SGHAT and FQNNGV. The CDR3 totals 17 residues. J was trimmed by 6 bases and V by 0 bases; bases with no gene match: 11. CDR3 loop: CASSLDPRGGGSDTQYF. CDR3 in DNA: TGTGCCAGCAGCTTAGACCCCCGAGGCGGGGGGAGCGATACGCAGTATTTT. The variable domain in full, with the rest retrieved from reference TRBV11-2 and TRBJ2-3, is EAGVAQSPRYKIIEKRQSVAFWCNPISGHATLYWYQQILGQGPKLLIQFQNNGVVDDSQLPKDRFSAERLKGVDSTLKIQPAKLEDSAVYLCASSLDPRGGGSDTQYFGPGTRLTVL.

This clonotype has just a few counts. The chain employs TRBV15 and TRBJ2-3; D is possibly TRBD2 (6 bases). Germline V gene sequence: CDR1 LNHNV, CDR2 YYDKDF (reference sequence). The V end was cut by 0 bases, the J end by 4 bases, with 14 bases between. This CDR3 contains 16 residues. The CDR3 loop is CATSRDGRRGSDTQYF. CDR3 DNA: TGTGCCACCAGCAGAGATGGCCGGCGGGGTTCAGATACGCAGTATTTT.